This T cell receptor beta chain was documented in a study of control samples from healthy donors and cancer patients. The CDR3 spans 15 residues. The V gene's germline CDR1 is LNHDA and CDR2 SQIVND (reference sequence). V was pared by 5 bases and J by 5 bases, with 4 bases of the junction left unmatched. Data came from immunoSEQ multiplex PCR; TCRdb stores just in-frame clones and leaves some out. This table has 35,000 to 45,000 clones, less than 90% appearing once. This clonotype was sampled from a man aged 55-75 years in good health. The material sequenced was blood. J is TRBJ2-2 and V is TRBV19, with 11 bases that match TRBD1. In DNA form, the CDR3 reads TGTGCCAGTAGTTCCGGGACAGGGGGAACCGGGGAGCTGTTTTTT. Translated: CASSSGTGGTGELFF.